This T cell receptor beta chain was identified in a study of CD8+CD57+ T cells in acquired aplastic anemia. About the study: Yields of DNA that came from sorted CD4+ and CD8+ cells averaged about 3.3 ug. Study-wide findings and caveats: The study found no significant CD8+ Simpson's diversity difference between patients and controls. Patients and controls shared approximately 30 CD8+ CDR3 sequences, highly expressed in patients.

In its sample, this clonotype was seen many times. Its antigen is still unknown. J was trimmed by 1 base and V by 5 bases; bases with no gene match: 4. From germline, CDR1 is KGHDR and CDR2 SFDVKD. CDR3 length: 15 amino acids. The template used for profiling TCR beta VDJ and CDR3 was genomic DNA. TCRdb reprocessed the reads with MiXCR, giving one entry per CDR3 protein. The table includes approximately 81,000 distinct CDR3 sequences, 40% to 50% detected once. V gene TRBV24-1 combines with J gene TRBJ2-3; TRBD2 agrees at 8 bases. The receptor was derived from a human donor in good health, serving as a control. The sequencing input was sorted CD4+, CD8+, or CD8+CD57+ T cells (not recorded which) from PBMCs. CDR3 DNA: TGTGCCACCAGTGCGTGGCGGGAGGGCACAGATACGCAGTATTTT. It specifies CATSAWREGTDTQYF.